Below are 2 T cell receptor beta chains sequenced from a single sample in a study of blood T cell repertoires in COVID-19. Using immunoSEQ multiplex PCR, the repertoire was profiled, and TCRdb retains in-frame clones only, with some absent. The sample yields about 120,000 clones, 82% seen once. Material: peripheral blood. The receptors originated from a woman in her sixties or seventies with acute or convalescent COVID-19.

The V gene is TRBV9, the J gene TRBJ2-1; TRBD1 matches 7 bases. J lost 6 bases, V lost 3 bases, and 6 bases had no gene match. The CDR3 runs to 14 residues. The germline V gene encodes CDR1 SGDLS and CDR2 YYNGEE. The CDR3 protein is CASSAGTAFNEQFF. CDR3 DNA sequence: TGTGCCAGCAGCGCCGGGACAGCCTTCAATGAGCAGTTCTTC.

This sequence joins TRBV28 and TRBJ2-5, with TRBD1 matching over 7 bases. Germline V gene data show CDR1 as MDHEN and CDR2 as SYDVKM. V dropped 7 bases and J dropped 5; count of bases not matched to a gene: 7. This CDR3 contains 13 residues. CDR3 sequence: CASTLNRGETQYF. CDR3 DNA sequence: TGTGCCAGCACCCTGAACAGGGGCGAGACCCAGTACTTC.